One sample yielded the 10 T cell receptor beta chains listed below, sequenced in a study of T cells in Graves' hyperthyroidism and ophthalmopathy. What was amplified from RNA transcripts were TCR beta CDR3 regions. HTBI primers drove first-round RT-PCR of the TCR CDR3. MiXCR, run by TCRdb on the multiplex PCR reads, gives a single entry per CDR3 protein. The sample includes about 520,000 distinct CDR3 sequences, less than 25% of them seen just once. Sequencing used blood. Every receptor here comes from a man in his late teens or twenties with Graves' hyperthyroidism.

This clonotype was observed a single time. The junction departs from germline at one end; a sequencing error may be responsible. This chain connects TRBV29-1 to TRBJ2-5; tentatively, D is TRBD1 (5 bases). The CDR3 is made up of 13 amino acids. The germline V gene encodes CDR1 SQVTM and CDR2 ANQGSEA. CDR3 coding DNA: TGCATCGGTGGACACGGCGAAGTAGAGACCCGGTACTTC. This codes for CIGGHGEVETRYF. Full variable domain (remainder filled in from reference TRBV29-1 and TRBJ2-5): SAVISQKPSRDICQRGTSLTIQCQVDSQVTMMFWYRQQPGQSLTLIATANQGSEATYESGFVIDKFPISRPNLTFSTLTVSNMSPEDSSIYLCIGGHGEVETRYFGPGTRLLVL.

This clonotype was seen many times. The V and J genes are TRBV6-5 and TRBJ1-5; TRBD1 aligns across 10 bases. After removal of 7 bases from V and 2 bases from J, the junction contained 5 bases not matched to a gene. The CDR3 spans 15 residues. Germline V CDR1 and CDR2: MNHEY, SVGAGI. Written as DNA, the CDR3 is TGTGCCAGCATTCGGGGGACAGGGGGCAATCAGCCCCAGCATTTT. Its protein product is CASIRGTGGNQPQHF.

This clonotype was recorded many times. This sequence joins TRBV15 and TRBJ2-7, with D perhaps matching TRBD1 (5 bases). This CDR3 spans 13 amino acids. Germline CDR1 and CDR2: LNHNV and YYDKDF (reference sequence). The germline V and J ends were trimmed by 3 bases and 2 bases, with 8 bases remaining between them. CDR3 protein: CATSRDNTYEQYF. As DNA, the CDR3 is TGTGCCACCAGCAGGGACAATACCTACGAGCAGTACTTC.

This clonotype was recorded only once. V gene TRBV30 combines with J gene TRBJ1-1, with D unresolved. Trimming cost V 1 base and J 4 bases, with 16 bases left between them. CDR1 GTSNPN and CDR2 SVGIG come from the germline V gene (reference sequence). The CDR3 totals 15 residues. CDR3 sequence reads: CAWSAPREGTTEAFF. The CDR3 DNA sequence: TGTGCCTGGAGTGCCCCCCGTGAGGGAACCACTGAAGCTTTCTTT.

This clonotype was recorded at least ten times. J is TRBJ2-5 and V is TRBV7-8; 8 bases are shared with TRBD2. CDR3 length: 15 amino acids. The germline V gene encodes CDR1 SGHVS and CDR2 FQNEAQ. V dropped 3 bases and J dropped 4; count of bases not matched to a gene: 7. In DNA, the CDR3 is TGTGCCAGCAGCTTGGAGAGCGGGGGCACAGAGACCCAGTACTTC. Translation gives CASSLESGGTETQYF.

Concerning this clonotype: A much more abundant neighbour one base away suggests this may be a read error. V gene TRBV12-3 or TRBV12-4 combines with J gene TRBJ2-4; the D gene is possibly TRBD1 (6 bases). This CDR3 has 15 amino acids. CDR3 bases: TGTGCCAGCAGCCCTTCCGGGACGGGATGGGACATTAAGTACTTC. This translates into CASSPSGTGWDIKYF.

This clonotype came up a few times. CDR3 sequence reads: CASSTNGQPSSQHF. In DNA form, the CDR3 reads TGTGCCAGTAGTACAAACGGCCAACCTTCTTCCCAGCATTTT. The chain couples TRBV19 to TRBJ1-5; D unresolved. The CDR3 loop spans 14 amino acids. Germline V gives CDR1 LNHDA, CDR2 SQIVND (reference sequence). Trimming took 4 bases from V and 11 from J, leaving 18 bases between them. Together with reference TRBV19 and TRBJ1-5, the CDR3 gives the full variable domain: DGGITQSPKYLFRKEGQNVTLSCEQNLNHDAMYWYRQDPGQGLRLIYYSQIVNDFQKGDIAEGYSVSREKKESFPLTVTSAQKNPTAFYLCASSTNGQPSSQHFGDGTRLSIL.

Many counts were recorded for this clonotype. The chain links TRBV15 to TRBJ2-7; no clear D. V was cut by 1 base and J by 5 bases, with 12 bases left in between. Germline V gene lookup returns CDR1 LNHNV and CDR2 YYDKDF (reference sequence). This CDR3 has 14 residues. The CDR3 is CATSRGQGINEQYF. As DNA, the CDR3 is TGTGCCACCAGCAGAGGACAAGGTATAAACGAGCAGTACTTC. Filled out from reference TRBV15 and TRBJ2-7, the complete variable domain reads DAMVIQNPRYQVTQFGKPVTLSCSQTLNHNVMYWYQQKSSQAPKLLFHYYDKDFNNEADTPDNFQSRRPNTSFCFLDIRSPGLGDTAMYLCATSRGQGINEQYFGPGTRLTVT.

The rearrangement links TRBV20-1 to TRBJ1-2, with 7 bases fitting TRBD1. This CDR3 is 19 amino acids long. Trimming cost V 5 bases and J 5 bases; bases outside gene matches: 26. Germline CDR1 reads DFQATT; CDR2 reads SNEGSKA (reference sequence). As DNA, the CDR3 is TGCAGTGCTGTAAGGCAGGGGGTGGGCACCAGACAGAATTATTATGGCTACACCTTC. It yields the protein CSAVRQGVGTRQNYYGYTF.

This clonotype appeared many times. This sequence joins TRBV6-1 and TRBJ1-5, with D tentatively TRBD1 (6 bases). Germline assignment: CDR1 MNHNS and CDR2 SASEGT. V was pared by 6 bases and J by 1 base, with 13 bases between. This CDR3 contains 15 residues. The CDR3 here is CASRPTGNSNQPQHF. CDR3 bases: TGTGCCAGCAGACCTACAGGGAACAGCAATCAGCCCCAGCATTTT.